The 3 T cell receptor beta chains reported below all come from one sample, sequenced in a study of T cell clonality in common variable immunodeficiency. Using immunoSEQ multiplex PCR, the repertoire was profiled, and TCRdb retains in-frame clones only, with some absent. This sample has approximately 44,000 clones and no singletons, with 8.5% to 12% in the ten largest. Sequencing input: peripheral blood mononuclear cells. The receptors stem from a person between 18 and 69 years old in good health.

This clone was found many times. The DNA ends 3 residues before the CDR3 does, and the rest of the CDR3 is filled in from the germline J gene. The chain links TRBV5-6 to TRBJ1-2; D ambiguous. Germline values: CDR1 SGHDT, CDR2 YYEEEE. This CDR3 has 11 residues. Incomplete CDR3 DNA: TGTGCCAGTAGCCCAACTGCGGGC. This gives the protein CASSPTAG. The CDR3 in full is CASSPTAGYTF.

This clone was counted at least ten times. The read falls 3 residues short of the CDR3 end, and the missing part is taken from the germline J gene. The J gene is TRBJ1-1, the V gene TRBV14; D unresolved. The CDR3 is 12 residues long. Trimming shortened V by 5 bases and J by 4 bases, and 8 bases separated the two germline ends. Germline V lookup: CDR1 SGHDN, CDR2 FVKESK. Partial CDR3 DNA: TGTGCCAGCAGCTTCGGCGGCACTGAA. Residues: CASSFGGTE. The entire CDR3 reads CASSFGGTEAFF.

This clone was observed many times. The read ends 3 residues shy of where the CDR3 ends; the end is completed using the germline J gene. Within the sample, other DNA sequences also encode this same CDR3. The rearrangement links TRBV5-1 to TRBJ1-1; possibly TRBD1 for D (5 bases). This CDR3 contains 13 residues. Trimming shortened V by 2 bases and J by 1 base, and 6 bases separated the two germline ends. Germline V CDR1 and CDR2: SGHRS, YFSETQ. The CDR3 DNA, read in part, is TGCGCCAGCAGCTTCACAGGGAACACTGAA. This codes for CASSFTGNTE. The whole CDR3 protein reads CASSFTGNTEAFF.